The clone carrying this TCR beta chain turned up a few times. What it recognizes is unknown. What was sequenced were expressed TCRB transcripts, since all of the isolated RNA had been reverse transcribed. Deep immunoSEQ sequencing covered naive, central memory and regulatory T cell samples. Repertoires were generated with immunoSEQ multiplex PCR, while TCRdb's copy carries only in-frame clones and drops some. The data hold about 230,000 clones, with 15% to 20% observed a single time. This specimen comes from a study of beta chain features in type 1 diabetes. Study-level findings and limits: Across all four CD4+ subsets, people with type 1 diabetes showed modestly shorter TCRB CDR3s. The study notes PCR might favor shorter templates equally in patients and controls. Among patients, naive, central memory and Treg TCRB repertoires appeared more similar than among healthy donors.

V lost 2 bases, J lost 6 bases, and 2 bases stayed unmatched. There are 15 residues in the CDR3. Germline CDR1 reads SGHTA; CDR2 reads FQGNSA. Populations obtained by sorting all exceeded 98% purity. The chain recombines TRBV7-2 with TRBJ2-1, with 12 bases aligning to TRBD2. The sample comprised naive CD4+ T cells from blood. The TCR comes from a man between 25 and 39 years old with type 1 diabetes. This CDR3 is CASSLPGLAGNEQFF. CDR3 nucleotide sequence: TGTGCCAGCAGCTTACCGGGACTAGCGGGCAATGAGCAGTTCTTC.